This T cell receptor (beta chain) was sequenced during a study of blood T cell repertoires in COVID-19. Study context: Donors in the United States, Italy and Spain gave samples during acute or convalescent COVID-19.

Clones were sequenced by immunoSEQ multiplex PCR, and TCRdb holds only the in-frame ones, with some missing. The sample shows 190,000 or so clones, approximately 88% of them seen only once. The material sequenced was PBMCs or T cells enriched from blood (not recorded which). The source is a man aged 18 to 29 with acute COVID-19.

The CDR3 loop is CASSVAGPYNEQFF. CDR3 in DNA: TGCGCCAGCTCGGTAGCGGGCCCCTACAATGAGCAGTTCTTC. V is TRBV10-1 and J is TRBJ2-1; 7 bases map to TRBD2. V trimming: 8 bases; J trimming: 2 bases; junction bases outside the gene matches: 6. The CDR3 runs to 14 residues. CDR1 and CDR2 from the germline V gene are WNHNN and SYGVQD (reference sequence).